Sequencing of this TCR beta chain was carried out in a study of blood T cell repertoires in COVID-19. Participants were placed into cohorts based on the clinical history they reported. The authors' processing: Amplification of reference gene primers provided the estimated nucleated cell counts. Assay used: immunoSEQ multiplex PCR; TCRdb lists only in-frame clones, some missing. That table furnishes V, J and clone size, whereas the DNA furnished D and trimming. The sample includes almost 400,000 clones, approximately 90% of them seen just once. The CDR3 runs to 14 residues. Between the trimmed V and J ends, which lost 3 bases and 7 bases, there was a span of 13 bases.

Sequencing was carried out using PBMCs or T cells enriched from blood (not recorded which). This TCR derives from a woman in her 30s with acute COVID-19. V gene TRBV23-1 combines with J gene TRBJ2-4; D is possibly TRBD1 (6 bases). TRBV23-1 is an ORF, and what it does is uncertain. In DNA, the CDR3 is TGCGCCAGCAGTCACGAGGACAGAGGGAACATTCAGTACTTC. This encodes CASSHEDRGNIQYF.